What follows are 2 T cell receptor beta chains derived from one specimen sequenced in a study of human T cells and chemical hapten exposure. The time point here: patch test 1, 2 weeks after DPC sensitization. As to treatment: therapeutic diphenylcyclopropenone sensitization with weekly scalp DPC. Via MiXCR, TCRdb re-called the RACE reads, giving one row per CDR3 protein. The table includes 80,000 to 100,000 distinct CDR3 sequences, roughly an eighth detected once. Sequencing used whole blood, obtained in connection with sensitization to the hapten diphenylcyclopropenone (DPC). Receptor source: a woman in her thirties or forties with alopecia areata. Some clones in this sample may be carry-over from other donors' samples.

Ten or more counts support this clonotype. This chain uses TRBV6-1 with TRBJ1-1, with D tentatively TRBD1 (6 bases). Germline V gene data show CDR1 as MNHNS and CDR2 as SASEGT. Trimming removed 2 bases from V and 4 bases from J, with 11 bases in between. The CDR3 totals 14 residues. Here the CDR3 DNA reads TGTGCCAGCAGTGAATTACCCAGGGGCACTGAAGCTTTCTTT. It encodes CASSELPRGTEAFF.

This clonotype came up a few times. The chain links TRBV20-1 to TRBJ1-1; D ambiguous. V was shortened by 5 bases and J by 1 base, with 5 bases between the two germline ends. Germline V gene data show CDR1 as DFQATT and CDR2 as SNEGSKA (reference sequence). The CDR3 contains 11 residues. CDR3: CSAGGNTEAFF. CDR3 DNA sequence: TGCAGTGCTGGAGGGAACACTGAAGCTTTCTTT.